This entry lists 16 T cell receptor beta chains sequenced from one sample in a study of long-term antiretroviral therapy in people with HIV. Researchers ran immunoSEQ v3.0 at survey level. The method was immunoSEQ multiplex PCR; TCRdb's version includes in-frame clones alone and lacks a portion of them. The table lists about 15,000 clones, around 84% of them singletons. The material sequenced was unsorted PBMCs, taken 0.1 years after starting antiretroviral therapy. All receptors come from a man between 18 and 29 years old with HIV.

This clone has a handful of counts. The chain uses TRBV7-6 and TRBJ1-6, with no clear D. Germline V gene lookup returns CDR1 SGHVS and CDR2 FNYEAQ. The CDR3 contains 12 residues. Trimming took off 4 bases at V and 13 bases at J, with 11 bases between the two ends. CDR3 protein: CASSYGLSPLHF. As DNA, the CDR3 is TGTGCCAGCAGCTACGGCCTTTCGCCCCTCCACTTT.

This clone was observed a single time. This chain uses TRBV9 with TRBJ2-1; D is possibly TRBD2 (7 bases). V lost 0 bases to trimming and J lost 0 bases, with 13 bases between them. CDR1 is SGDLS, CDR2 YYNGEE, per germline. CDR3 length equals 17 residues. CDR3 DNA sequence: TGTGCCAGCAGCGTAGAGGGGGGGGGCAGCTCCTACAATGAGCAGTTCTTC. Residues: CASSVEGGGSSYNEQFF.

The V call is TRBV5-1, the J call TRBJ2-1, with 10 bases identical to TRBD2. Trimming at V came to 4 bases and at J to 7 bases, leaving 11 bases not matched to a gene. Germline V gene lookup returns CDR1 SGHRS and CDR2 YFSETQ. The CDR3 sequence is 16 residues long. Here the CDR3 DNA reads TGCGCCAGCAGCGCGGGAGCTAGCGGGAGAGGGAATGAGCAGTTCTTC. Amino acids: CASSAGASGRGNEQFF.

The CDR3 region is CASSLGTRPGQETQYF. In DNA, the CDR3 is TGTGCCAGCAGCTTAGGCACAAGACCGGGTCAAGAGACCCAGTACTTC. The chain couples TRBV11-2 to TRBJ2-5; no clear D. The length of the CDR3 is 16 residues. Germline V gene data show CDR1 as SGHAT and CDR2 as FQNNGV. The ends were cut back, 1 base at V and 2 bases at J, with 14 bases in the middle. Based on the CDR3 plus reference TRBV11-2 and TRBJ2-5, the full variable domain is EAGVAQSPRYKIIEKRQSVAFWCNPISGHATLYWYQQILGQGPKLLIQFQNNGVVDDSQLPKDRFSAERLKGVDSTLKIQPAKLEDSAVYLCASSLGTRPGQETQYFGPGTRLLVL.

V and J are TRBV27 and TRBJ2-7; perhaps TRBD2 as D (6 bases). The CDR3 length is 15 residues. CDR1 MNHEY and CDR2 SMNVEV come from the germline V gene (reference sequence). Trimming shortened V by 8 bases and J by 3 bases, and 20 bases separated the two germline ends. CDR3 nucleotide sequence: TGTGCCAGCGGGGGGTGGAGGACGCCTTACTACGAGCAGTACTTC. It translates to CASGGWRTPYYEQYF.

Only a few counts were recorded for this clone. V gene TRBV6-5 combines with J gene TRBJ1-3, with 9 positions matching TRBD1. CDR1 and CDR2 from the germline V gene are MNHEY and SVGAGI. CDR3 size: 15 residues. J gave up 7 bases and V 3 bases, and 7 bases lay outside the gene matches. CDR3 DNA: TGTGCCAGCAGTTATGGGACAGGGAGCGGGAACACCATATATTTT. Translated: CASSYGTGSGNTIYF.

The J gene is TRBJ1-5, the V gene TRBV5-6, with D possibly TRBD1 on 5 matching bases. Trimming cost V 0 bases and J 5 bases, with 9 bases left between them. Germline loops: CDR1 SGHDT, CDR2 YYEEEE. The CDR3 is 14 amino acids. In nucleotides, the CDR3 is TGTGCCAGCAGCTTGGGGGCGGGGGATCAGCCCCAGCATTTT. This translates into CASSLGAGDQPQHF.

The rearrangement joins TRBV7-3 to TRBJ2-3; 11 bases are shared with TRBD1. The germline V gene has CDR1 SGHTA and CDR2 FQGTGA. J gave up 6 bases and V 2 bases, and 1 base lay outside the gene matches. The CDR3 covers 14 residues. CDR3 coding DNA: TGTGCCAGCAGCTTAGGGACAGGGGGGGATACGCAGTATTTT. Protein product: CASSLGTGGDTQYF.

CDR3 nucleotides: TGTGCCAGCAGCCAAGATCTTGGCAATGAGCAGTTCTTC. Protein product: CASSQDLGNEQFF. V gene TRBV4-2 combines with J gene TRBJ2-1; D not certain. This CDR3 is built from 13 residues. Trimming left V 0 bases short and J 6 bases short, with 6 bases between. CDR1 is LGHNA and CDR2 is YNFKEQ in the germline V gene.

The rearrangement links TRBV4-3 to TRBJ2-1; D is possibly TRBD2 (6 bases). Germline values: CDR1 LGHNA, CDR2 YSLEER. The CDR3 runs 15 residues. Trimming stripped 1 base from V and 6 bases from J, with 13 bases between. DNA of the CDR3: TGCGCCAGCAGCCAAGGGGGGACTTACCCCAATGAGCAGTTCTTC. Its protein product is CASSQGGTYPNEQFF.

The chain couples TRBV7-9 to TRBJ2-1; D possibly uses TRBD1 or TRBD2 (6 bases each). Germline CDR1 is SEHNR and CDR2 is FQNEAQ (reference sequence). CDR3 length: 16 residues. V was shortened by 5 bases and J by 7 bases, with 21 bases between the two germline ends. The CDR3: CASSPREGGSLNEQFF. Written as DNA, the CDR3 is TGTGCCAGCAGCCCAAGGGAAGGGGGGAGTTTAAATGAGCAGTTCTTC.

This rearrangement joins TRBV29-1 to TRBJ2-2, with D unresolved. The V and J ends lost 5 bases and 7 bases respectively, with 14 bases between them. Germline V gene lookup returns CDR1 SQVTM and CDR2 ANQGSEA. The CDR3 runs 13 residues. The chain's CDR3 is CSVHRASGGELFF. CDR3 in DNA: TGCAGCGTTCATCGCGCCTCCGGCGGGGAGCTGTTTTTT.

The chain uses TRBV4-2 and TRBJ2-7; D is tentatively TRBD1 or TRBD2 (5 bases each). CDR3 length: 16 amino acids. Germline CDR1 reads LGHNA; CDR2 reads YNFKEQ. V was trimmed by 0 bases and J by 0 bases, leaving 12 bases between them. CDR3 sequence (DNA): TGTGCCAGCAGCCAAGAAAGGACTGGGGCCTCCTACGAGCAGTACTTC. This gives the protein CASSQERTGASYEQYF.

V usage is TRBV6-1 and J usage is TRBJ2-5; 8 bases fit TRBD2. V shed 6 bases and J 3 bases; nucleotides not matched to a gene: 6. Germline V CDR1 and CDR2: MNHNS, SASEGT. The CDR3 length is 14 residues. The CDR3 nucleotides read TGTGCCAGCAGCCCGGGACTAGTGGAAGAGACCCAGTACTTC. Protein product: CASSPGLVEETQYF.

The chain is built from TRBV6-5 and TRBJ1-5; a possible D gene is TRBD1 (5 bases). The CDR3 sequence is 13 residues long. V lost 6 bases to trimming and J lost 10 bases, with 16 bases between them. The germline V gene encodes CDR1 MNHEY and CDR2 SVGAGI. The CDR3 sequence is CASSPGITGPQHF. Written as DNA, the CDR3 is TGTGCCAGCAGCCCAGGGATAACGGGCCCCCAGCATTTT.

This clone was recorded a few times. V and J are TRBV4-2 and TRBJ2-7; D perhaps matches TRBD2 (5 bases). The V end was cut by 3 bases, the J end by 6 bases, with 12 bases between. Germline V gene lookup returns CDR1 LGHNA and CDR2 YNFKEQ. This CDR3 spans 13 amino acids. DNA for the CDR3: TGTGCCAGCAGCCACCTCTCCGGACTCGAGCAGTACTTC. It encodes CASSHLSGLEQYF.